This T cell receptor beta chain was documented in a study of blood T cell repertoires in COVID-19. Study-level information: Both acute and convalescent COVID-19 samples were obtained from the United States, Italy and Spain. Nucleic acid was either cDNA or gDNA, and it came from T cells, B-cell-depleted T cells, or PBMCs.

How the authors handled the data: Amplification from reference gene primers served as the basis for estimated nucleated cell counts. The table came from immunoSEQ multiplex PCR; TCRdb's copy has only in-frame clones and leaves some out. The V and J calls and clone size were taken over from that table, and D and trimming were inferred from the DNA. The sample lists over 150,000 clones; 82% were seen once. The clonotype comes from a woman of 80 years or more with active or convalescent COVID-19. Sequencing was done on a sample of peripheral blood.

The CDR3 loop reads CASSEEGQTEAFF. For the CDR3, the DNA is TGTGCCAGCAGTGAGGAGGGGCAAACTGAAGCTTTCTTT. The chain uses TRBV2 and TRBJ1-1, with D tentatively TRBD1 (5 bases). Germline CDR1 reads SNHLY; CDR2 reads FYNNEI. The CDR3 contains 13 residues. The V gene lost 3 bases and the J gene lost 5 bases, with 10 bases spanning the gap.